This T cell receptor (beta chain) was sequenced during a study of blood T cell repertoires in COVID-19. V lost 6 bases and J lost 5; bases outside the gene matches: 14. Germline CDR1 reads MDHEN; CDR2 reads SYDVKM. The length of the CDR3 is 16 residues. The method was immunoSEQ multiplex PCR; TCRdb's version includes in-frame clones alone and lacks a portion of them. The repertoire holds more than 400,000 clones, with roughly 90% as singletons. This clone showed up just once. Researchers sorted participants into cohorts using their self-reported clinical history. Two negative PCRs, clearance, or symptom resolution had been documented for recovered Cohort 3 donors.

The sequence came from a woman under 30 who had recovered from COVID-19. The J gene is TRBJ2-7, the V gene TRBV28; 9 bases are shared with TRBD1. Sequenced: PBMCs or T cells enriched from blood (not recorded which). The CDR3 loop is CASSSVDRGLSHEQYF. CDR3 coding DNA: TGTGCCAGCAGCTCTGTGGACAGGGGTTTGAGCCACGAGCAGTACTTC.